Listed below are T cell receptor beta chains from one sample, sequenced in a study of PD-L1 blockade in urothelial cancer. The table came from immunoSEQ multiplex PCR; TCRdb's copy has only in-frame clones and leaves some out. Of about 88,000 clones listed, around nine tenths were seen once; the top ten hold approximately 9%. The sample was PBMCs, taken around atezolizumab (anti-PD-L1) treatment. These receptors all come from a man aged 60-69 years with urothelial cancer. CDR3s include the opening cysteine and the closing phenylalanine or tryptophan. D genes are given only for firm matches. A row's size may be missing; if present it is once, few, many or a size class.

size	V	D	J	CDR3	DNA
NA	TRBV11-3	NA	TRBJ2-2	CASSLDRVETGELFF	TGTGCCAGCAGCTTAGACAGGGTCGAAACCGGGGAGCTGTTTTTT
NA	TRBV6-5	NA	TRBJ2-5	CASSPGPGRQETQYF	TGTGCCAGCAGTCCTGGCCCGGGTCGGCAAGAGACCCAGTACTTC
NA	TRBV5-8	NA	TRBJ2-5	CASSLFQGMGETQYF	TGTGCCAGCAGCTTGTTTCAGGGGATGGGAGAGACCCAGTACTTC
NA	TRBV18	TRBD2	TRBJ2-5	CAGRNEGLAEETQYF	TGTGCCGGCCGCAACGAGGGGCTAGCGGAAGAGACCCAGTACTTC
NA	TRBV7-3	NA	TRBJ2-3	CASSLGGGAYSTDTQYF	TGTGCCAGCAGCTTAGGAGGGGGCGCCTATAGCACAGATACGCAGTATTTT
NA	TRBV7-9	NA	TRBJ1-1	CASSLLGGQTEAFF	TGTGCCAGCAGCCTGTTGGGAGGACAAACTGAAGCTTTCTTT
NA	TRBV5-1	NA	TRBJ2-1	CASSLAAAREQFF	TGCGCCAGCAGCTTGGCAGCCGCGAGGGAGCAGTTCTTC
NA	TRBV28	NA	TRBJ2-7	CASSTVYEQYF	TGTGCCAGCAGTACTGTCTACGAGCAGTACTTC
NA	TRBV9	NA	TRBJ1-5	CASSPSHSSGNQPQHF	TGTGCCAGCAGCCCTTCCCACTCGTCGGGCAATCAGCCCCAGCATTTT
NA	TRBV11-2	NA	TRBJ1-3	CASSLAGGDTIYF	TGTGCCAGCAGCTTAGCCGGGGGGGACACCATATATTTT
NA	TRBV11-1	TRBD1	TRBJ2-7	CASSKTGGLSYEQYF	TGTGCCAGCAGCAAAACAGGGGGCCTCTCCTACGAGCAGTACTTC
NA	TRBV14	NA	TRBJ2-2	CASSQRGGWSGELFF	TGTGCCAGCAGCCAACGAGGAGGGTGGTCCGGGGAGCTGTTTTTT
NA	TRBV5-1	NA	TRBJ2-2	CASSEQGSTSGELFF	TGCGCCAGCTCTGAACAGGGTTCGACTTCCGGGGAGCTGTTTTTT
once	TRBV27	NA	TRBJ2-5	CASSLSGWQGETQYF	TGTGCCAGCAGTTTATCGGGTTGGCAGGGAGAGACCCAGTACTTC
medium-sized	TRBV27	NA	TRBJ2-5	CASSQSVSEIKETQYF	TGTGCCAGCAGTCAGAGCGTGTCTGAAATCAAAGAGACCCAGTACTTC
NA	TRBV18	TRBD1	TRBJ1-2	CASSPAGQGNYGYTF	TGTGCCAGCTCACCAGCTGGACAGGGGAACTATGGCTACACCTTC
NA	TRBV10-3	TRBD1	TRBJ2-2	CAISDWGQGAAGELFF	TGTGCCATCAGTGATTGGGGCCAGGGGGCTGCCGGGGAGCTGTTTTTT
NA	TRBV18	TRBD1	TRBJ1-4	CASSPDLQGGLFF	TGTGCCAGCTCACCAGATTTACAGGGGGGACTGTTTTTT
NA	TRBV7-9	NA	TRBJ1-1	CASSLAQLNTEAFF	TGTGCCAGCAGCTTAGCACAGTTAAACACTGAAGCTTTCTTT
NA	TRBV11-2	NA	TRBJ1-1	CASSTTVYTEAFF	TGTGCCAGCAGCACGACAGTATACACTGAAGCTTTCTTT
NA	TRBV4-3	NA	TRBJ2-7	CASSQDHRAYEQYF	TGCGCCAGCAGCCAAGATCACAGGGCCTACGAGCAGTACTTC
few	TRBV11-2	NA	TRBJ2-7	CASSLRRGAGWGEQYF	TGTGCCAGCAGCTTAAGACGCGGGGCGGGGTGGGGCGAGCAGTACTTC
NA	TRBV7-2	NA	TRBJ1-5	CASSQAVLQPQHF	TGTGCCAGCAGCCAAGCTGTTCTTCAGCCCCAGCATTTT
NA	TRBV4-3	TRBD1	TRBJ2-7	CASSPGTGRVYEQYF	TGCGCCAGCAGCCCTGGGACAGGGAGAGTCTACGAGCAGTACTTC
NA	TRBV4-3	NA	TRBJ1-4	CASSQDRRGNRATNEKLFF	TGCGCCAGCAGCCAAGATAGGCGGGGAAATCGGGCAACTAATGAAAAACTGTTTTTT
NA	TRBV11-2	TRBD1	TRBJ1-4	CASSPYRGGIEKLFF	TGTGCCAGCAGCCCGTACAGGGGGGGTATCGAAAAACTGTTTTTT
NA	TRBV6-5	TRBD2	TRBJ2-7	CASSYSASGGYEQYF	TGTGCCAGCAGTTACTCAGCCAGCGGGGGTTACGAGCAGTACTTC